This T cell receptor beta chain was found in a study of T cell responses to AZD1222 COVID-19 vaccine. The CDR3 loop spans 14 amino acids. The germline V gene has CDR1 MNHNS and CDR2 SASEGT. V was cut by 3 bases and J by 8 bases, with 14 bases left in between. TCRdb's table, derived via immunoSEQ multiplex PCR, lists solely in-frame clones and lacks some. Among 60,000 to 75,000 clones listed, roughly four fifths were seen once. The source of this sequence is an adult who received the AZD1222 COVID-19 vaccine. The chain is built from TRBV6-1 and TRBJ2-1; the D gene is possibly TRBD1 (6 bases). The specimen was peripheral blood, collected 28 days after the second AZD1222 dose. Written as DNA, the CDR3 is TGTGCCAGCAGTGATTGGGGGCTCGCAGATGAGCAGTTCTTC. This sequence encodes CASSDWGLADEQFF.